The 32 T cell receptor beta chains below all came from one sample that was sequenced in a study of blood T cell repertoires in COVID-19. TCRdb's table, derived via immunoSEQ multiplex PCR, lists solely in-frame clones and lacks some. The sample consists of more than 200,000 clones, 70% to 90% of them appearing once. Material for sequencing was peripheral blood. The receptors shown here come from a man aged 45-60 years with COVID-19, enrolled during active disease.

V is TRBV6-5 and J is TRBJ2-1, with D perhaps TRBD1 (5 bases). V dropped 0 bases and J dropped 3 bases, with 9 bases sitting between them. Looked up from germline, CDR1 is MNHEY and CDR2 is SVGAGI. The CDR3 totals 15 residues. This chain's CDR3 is CASSYSQGVYNEQFF. For the CDR3, the DNA is TGTGCCAGCAGTTACTCCCAGGGCGTCTACAATGAGCAGTTCTTC.

The V call is TRBV10-3, the J call TRBJ2-3, with 12 bases lining up with TRBD2. V gave up 2 bases and J gave up 4 bases; unmatched junction bases: 4. The CDR3 extends over 16 amino acids. Germline V lookup: CDR1 ENHRY, CDR2 SYGVKD. In DNA form, the CDR3 reads TGTGCCATCAGTGAGGGACTAGCGGGATCTTCAGATACGCAGTATTTT. Translation gives CAISEGLAGSSDTQYF.

The V and J genes are TRBV25-1 and TRBJ1-6, with 8 bases lining up with TRBD1. V lost 4 bases, J lost 10 bases, and 9 bases stayed unmatched. The CDR3 length is 15 residues. Germline V gives CDR1 MGHDK, CDR2 SYGVNS. CDR3 bases: TGTGCCAGCAGTGGCGGACAGGGTCAGCGGTCACCCCTCCACTTT. The encoded protein is CASSGGQGQRSPLHF.

J is TRBJ2-3 and V is TRBV18, with D maybe TRBD2 (5 bases). Per germline, CDR1 KGHSH and CDR2 LQKENI. This CDR3 has 17 amino acids. V lost 1 base to trimming and J lost 0 bases, with 14 bases between them. In nucleotides, the CDR3 is TGTGCCAGCTCACCACTCCAGCGGACGACTAGCACAGATACGCAGTATTTT. Translating it yields CASSPLQRTTSTDTQYF.

The CDR3 spells CALSRVAGNTIYF. DNA for the CDR3: TGTGCCCTGAGTCGGGTGGCTGGAAACACCATATATTTT. The genes are TRBV30 and TRBJ1-3; D unclear. This CDR3 contains 13 residues. The V gene lost 8 bases and the J gene lost 2 bases, with 13 bases spanning the gap. The germline gives CDR1 GTSNPN, CDR2 SVGIG (reference sequence).

V usage is TRBV6-1 and J usage is TRBJ1-2, with D maybe TRBD1 (6 bases). V was trimmed by 2 bases and J by 4 bases, leaving 14 bases between them. Germline-derived CDR1 and CDR2 are MNHNS and SASEGT. The CDR3 loop spans 15 amino acids. CDR3 protein: CASSELGARRYGYTF. DNA of the CDR3: TGTGCCAGCAGTGAATTGGGGGCGCGTCGCTATGGCTACACCTTC.

The chain is built from TRBV21-1 and TRBJ2-3; the table's TRBD2 call for D was not verified on the DNA. TRBV21-1 is a recognized pseudogene. CDR3 length: 13 residues. The CDR3 coding sequence is TGTGCCAGCAGCGTGCGGGGCACAGATACGCAGTATTTT. Its protein is CASSVRGTDTQYF.

The chain carries TRBV13 and TRBJ1-6; D gene uncertain. V lost 8 bases and J 1 base, leaving 9 bases between the germline ends. The CDR3 contains 14 residues. Per germline, CDR1 PRHDT and CDR2 FYEKMQ (reference sequence). CDR3 nucleotides: TGTGCCAGCGGGTACAGATCCTATAATTCACCCCTCCACTTT. It encodes CASGYRSYNSPLHF.

This clone turned up a few times. The chain employs TRBV20-1 and TRBJ1-2; no definite D call. V lost 5 bases and J 8 bases, leaving 12 bases between the germline ends. This CDR3 contains 11 residues. CDR1 is DFQATT, CDR2 SNEGSKA, per germline (reference sequence). In DNA form, the CDR3 reads TGCAGTGCTTTTATCAGTTGGGGCTACACCTTC. This translates into CSAFISWGYTF.

The chain employs TRBV19 and TRBJ2-5; 7 nucleotides align to TRBD1. V lost 4 bases to trimming and J lost 1 base; unmatched junction nucleotides: 6. This CDR3 is built from 15 residues. Germline V gene data show CDR1 as LNHDA and CDR2 as SQIVND (reference sequence). CDR3 nucleotides: TGTGCCAGTAGTAAGGGGACAGCCCTCCAAGAGACCCAGTACTTC. Protein: CASSKGTALQETQYF. Looking up the rest from reference TRBV19 and TRBJ2-5 gives the full variable domain: DGGITQSPKYLFRKEGQNVTLSCEQNLNHDAMYWYRQDPGQGLRLIYYSQIVNDFQKGDIAEGYSVSREKKESFPLTVTSAQKNPTAFYLCASSKGTALQETQYFGPGTRLLVL.

This clone showed up just a few times. Other DNA variants within this sample encode the same CDR3. The chain uses TRBV5-5 and TRBJ2-1; perhaps TRBD2 as D (6 bases). This CDR3 is 14 amino acids long. Germline CDR1 SGHKS, CDR2 YYEKEE (reference sequence). V was cut by 0 bases and J by 6 bases, with 10 bases left in between. The CDR3 region is CASSLVGRSNEQFF. The CDR3, as DNA: TGTGCCAGCAGCTTGGTTGGGAGGAGCAATGAGCAGTTCTTC.

The chain couples TRBV7-9 to TRBJ1-1; D is uncertain. The germline V gene encodes CDR1 SEHNR and CDR2 FQNEAQ (reference sequence). The CDR3 covers 14 residues. V was shortened by 2 bases and J by 1 base, with 8 bases between the two germline ends. CDR3 nucleotides: TGTGCCAGCAGCTTATTCCAGGAGAACACTGAAGCTTTCTTT. As protein: CASSLFQENTEAFF. Using reference TRBV7-9 and TRBJ1-1 for the parts outside the CDR3, the full variable domain is DTGVSQNPRHKITKRGQNVTFRCDPISEHNRLYWYRQTLGQGPEFLTYFQNEAQLEKSRLLSDRFSAERPKGSFSTLEIQRTEQGDSAMYLCASSLFQENTEAFFGQGTRLTVV.

V is TRBV5-1 and J is TRBJ2-2; no clear D gene. The V and J ends lost 0 bases and 0 bases respectively, with 9 bases between them. There are 16 residues in the CDR3. CDR1 SGHRS and CDR2 YFSETQ come from the germline V gene. The CDR3: CASSLVTVSNTGELFF. DNA of the CDR3: TGCGCCAGCAGCTTGGTAACGGTTTCGAACACCGGGGAGCTGTTTTTT.

This rearrangement joins TRBV9 to TRBJ2-4; 8 bases are a match to TRBD1. Germline CDR1 is SGDLS and CDR2 is YYNGEE. The CDR3 is 18 residues long. V shed 0 bases, J shed 0 bases, and the junction held 8 bases outside the gene matches. Here the CDR3 DNA reads TGTGCCAGCAGCGTAGTCCCGGACAGGGTCGGAGCCAAAAACATTCAGTACTTC. This translates into CASSVVPDRVGAKNIQYF. Full variable domain (outside the CDR3, taken from reference TRBV9 and TRBJ2-4): DSGVTQTPKHLITATGQRVTLRCSPRSGDLSVYWYQQSLDQGLQFLIQYYNGEERAKGNILERFSAQQFPDLHSELNLSSLELGDSALYFCASSVVPDRVGAKNIQYFGAGTRLSVL.

This chain uses TRBV29-1 with TRBJ2-7; D perhaps matches TRBD2 (5 bases). The CDR3 is 11 amino acids. V lost 3 bases, J lost 7 bases, and 10 bases lay in between. CDR1 and CDR2 from the germline V gene are SQVTM and ANQGSEA. CDR3 sequence (DNA): TGCAGCGTTGAGTCGGGGAATGAGCAGTACTTC. Translation gives CSVESGNEQYF.

This clone was counted a single time. V and J are TRBV24-1 and TRBJ2-3; 8 positions agree with TRBD1. Germline-derived CDR1 and CDR2 are KGHDR and SFDVKD. This CDR3 spans 16 amino acids. The V segment lost 3 bases and the J segment 0 bases; nucleotides outside the gene matches: 4. Here the CDR3 reads CATSDRTGPSTDTQYF. As DNA, the CDR3 is TGTGCCACCAGTGATCGGACAGGGCCTAGCACAGATACGCAGTATTTT.

The chain employs TRBV28 and TRBJ2-2; D remains ambiguous. The CDR3 runs to 15 residues. Germline values: CDR1 MDHEN, CDR2 SYDVKM. V lost 3 bases and J lost 0, with 8 bases in between. In nucleotides, the CDR3 is TGTGCCAGCAGTTTTAGCACTCCGAACACCGGGGAGCTGTTTTTT. Protein product: CASSFSTPNTGELFF.

This chain uses TRBV28 with TRBJ1-4, with no clear D. The V gene's germline CDR1 is MDHEN and CDR2 SYDVKM. The V end was cut by 7 bases, the J end by 4 bases, with 10 bases between. The CDR3 runs 13 residues. CDR3 residues: CASTPNSNEKLFF. In DNA form, the CDR3 reads TGTGCCAGCACCCCGAACAGTAATGAAAAACTGTTTTTT.

The chain uses TRBV7-2 and TRBJ1-5; 10 nucleotides line up with TRBD1. Germline V gene lookup returns CDR1 SGHTA and CDR2 FQGNSA. V lost 6 bases and J lost 4; bases outside the gene matches: 12. The CDR3 contains 17 residues. CDR3 coding DNA: TGTGCCAGCAGTCCCTCGGACAGGGGGTGGGAAAATCAGCCCCAGCATTTT. Translating it yields CASSPSDRGWENQPQHF. Filled out from reference TRBV7-2 and TRBJ1-5, the complete variable domain reads GAGVSQSPSNKVTEKGKDVELRCDPISGHTALYWYRQSLGQGLEFLIYFQGNSAPDKSGLPSDRFSAERTGGSVSTLTIQRTQQEDSAVYLCASSPSDRGWENQPQHFGDGTRLSIL.

The CDR3 spells CASSLLPGVGYTF. In DNA, the CDR3 is TGTGCCAGCAGCTTATTGCCAGGGGTTGGCTACACCTTC. V and J are TRBV7-3 and TRBJ1-2; TRBD1 might be the D (6 bases). Germline V gene lookup returns CDR1 SGHTA and CDR2 FQGTGA. Deletions cut 2 bases from V and 7 bases from J, with 11 bases between. The CDR3 is made up of 13 amino acids.

The chain uses TRBV6-5 and TRBJ2-1, with D possibly being TRBD1 (6 bases). CDR1 and CDR2 (germline): MNHEY, SVGAGI. V shed 0 bases and J shed 3 bases, with 12 bases lying between them. The CDR3 extends over 16 amino acids. CDR3 protein: CASSYSGQGLYNEQFF. In DNA, the CDR3 is TGTGCCAGCAGTTACTCGGGGCAGGGGCTCTACAATGAGCAGTTCTTC.

V usage is TRBV4-3 and J usage is TRBJ1-2; 7 bases agree with TRBD1. CDR1 and CDR2 from the germline V gene are LGHNA and YSLEER. The CDR3 is made up of 16 amino acids. Trimming cost V 5 bases and J 1 base; bases outside gene matches: 10. In DNA form, the CDR3 reads TGCGCCAGCAGCAAAGCCTGGGACAGCTTTAACTATGGCTACACCTTC. Encoded protein: CASSKAWDSFNYGYTF.

The chain couples TRBV19 to TRBJ2-6; 10 nucleotides match TRBD1. J lost 4 bases, V lost 8 bases, and 11 bases had no gene match. The CDR3 loop spans 17 amino acids. Germline CDR1 and CDR2: LNHDA and SQIVND (reference sequence). In DNA form, the CDR3 reads TGTGCCAGTGCACCGGGACAGGGGCCAATAGGGGCCAACGTCCTGACTTTC. Its protein product is CASAPGQGPIGANVLTF.

This CDR3 is CASSVSGRGEKLFF. In nucleotides, the CDR3 is TGTGCCAGCAGCGTATCGGGGAGGGGTGAAAAACTGTTTTTT. The chain uses TRBV9 and TRBJ1-4; TRBD1 might be the D (5 bases). The CDR3 is made up of 14 amino acids. Germline CDR1 and CDR2: SGDLS and YYNGEE. Trimming pared 1 base from V and 7 bases from J, leaving 11 bases between.

The V gene is TRBV7-8, the J gene TRBJ2-5; 10 bases fit TRBD2. Germline trimming cut 5 bases from V and 2 bases from J; bases unmatched to any gene: 8. CDR1 and CDR2 (germline): SGHVS, FQNEAQ. The CDR3 is made up of 16 amino acids. The CDR3 protein is CASSTSLAGEQETQYF. CDR3 sequence (DNA): TGTGCCAGCAGCACCTCGCTAGCGGGGGAGCAAGAGACCCAGTACTTC.

V usage is TRBV6-5 and J usage is TRBJ2-4; D is possibly TRBD2 (6 bases). V lost 8 bases and J lost 3, with 14 bases in between. CDR3 length: 14 amino acids. Germline lookup yields CDR1 MNHEY and CDR2 SVGAGI. CDR3 DNA sequence: TGTGCCAGCGCCGACGCGGGGCGCAAAAACATTCAGTACTTC. It codes for CASADAGRKNIQYF.

This clone occurred a few times. The rearrangement links TRBV4-1 to TRBJ2-7; 9 bases fit TRBD1. Trimming cost V 4 bases and J 3 bases; bases outside gene matches: 10. This CDR3 is built from 16 residues. Germline values: CDR1 MGHRA, CDR2 YSYEKL. In nucleotides, the CDR3 is TGCGCCAGCAGCCCCGGAAACCGGGACAGGGACTACGAGCAGTACTTC. This sequence encodes CASSPGNRDRDYEQYF.

The CDR3 spells CASTMTGSSYEQYF. CDR3 sequence (DNA): TGTGCCAGCACCATGACAGGGAGCTCCTACGAGCAGTACTTC. The chain combines TRBV2 with TRBJ2-7; 7 bases map to TRBD1. CDR1 is SNHLY, CDR2 FYNNEI, per germline. V was clipped by 7 bases and J by 0 bases; unmatched bases: 6. CDR3 length equals 14 residues.

This clone came up once. The chain carries TRBV5-4 and TRBJ1-2, with TRBD1 matching 9 bases. The CDR3 runs 15 residues. Trimming cost V 1 base and J 8 bases; bases outside gene matches: 9. The germline gives CDR1 SGHNT, CDR2 YYREEE (reference sequence). The CDR3 reads CASSLFGTGGLGYTF. The CDR3 region has the DNA TGTGCCAGCAGCTTGTTCGGCACAGGGGGCCTCGGCTACACCTTC.

The V gene is TRBV21-1, the J gene TRBJ1-4; the table's D gene call, TRBD1, was not cross checked with the DNA. TRBV21-1 is classified as a pseudogene. CDR3 length equals 15 residues. In DNA form, the CDR3 reads TGTGCCAGCAGCAAAGTAACGGACAAAAATGAAAAACTGTTTTTT. Translating gives CASSKVTDKNEKLFF.

The gene calls are TRBV7-9 and TRBJ2-5; 13 bases are shared with TRBD2. V lost 5 bases to trimming and J lost 5 bases; unmatched junction nucleotides: 5. The CDR3 extends over 15 amino acids. Germline values: CDR1 SEHNR, CDR2 FQNEAQ (reference sequence). DNA for the CDR3: TGTGCCAGCAGCCTCGGGACTAGCGGGGTGGAGACCCAGTACTTC. Its translation is CASSLGTSGVETQYF. Filled out from reference TRBV7-9 and TRBJ2-5, the complete variable domain reads DTGVSQNPRHKITKRGQNVTFRCDPISEHNRLYWYRQTLGQGPEFLTYFQNEAQLEKSRLLSDRFSAERPKGSFSTLEIQRTEQGDSAMYLCASSLGTSGVETQYFGPGTRLLVL.

The chain has TRBV4-3 and TRBJ1-3; D not resolved. The length of the CDR3 is 15 residues. With 4 bases removed from V and 2 bases from J, the gap between germline ends came to 12 bases. Germline V CDR1 and CDR2: LGHNA, YSLEER. The DNA for the CDR3 is TGCGCCAGCAGCCTTACTGTCGGGACTGGAAACACCATATATTTT. This codes for CASSLTVGTGNTIYF.